These 31 T cell receptor beta chains came from one sample sequenced in a study of T cells in Graves' hyperthyroidism and ophthalmopathy. RNA transcripts provided the source from which TCR beta CDR3 regions were amplified. Researchers ran a first-round RT-PCR on the TCR CDR3 using the HTBI primer set. TCRdb passed the multiplex PCR reads through MiXCR, listing each CDR3 protein once. The sample carries some 400,000 distinct CDR3 sequences, about 15% recorded once. Sequenced material: blood. The source of these receptors is a woman aged 60-70 years with Graves' hyperthyroidism.

CDR3 in DNA: TGTGCCAGCAGCTCGAAAACCACAGGGGTGGGTCAGCCCCAGCATTTT. This sequence encodes CASSSKTTGVGQPQHF. This chain connects TRBV7-4 to TRBJ1-5; 7 nucleotides line up with TRBD1. Looked up from germline, CDR1 is SGHVT and CDR2 is SQSDAQ. Trimming cost V 4 bases and J 6 bases; bases outside gene matches: 12. The CDR3 totals 16 residues.

Only a few counts were recorded for this clonotype. This chain's CDR3 is CASSPPGGFAEAFF. The CDR3 DNA follows: TGTGCCAGCTCACCACCTGGTGGGTTCGCTGAAGCTTTCTTT. The chain is built from TRBV18 and TRBJ1-1; no clear D. Germline loops: CDR1 KGHSH, CDR2 LQKENI. The CDR3 sequence is 14 residues long. V lost 0 bases, J lost 6 bases, and 11 bases lay in between.

This clonotype was detected many times. The chain combines TRBV12-3 or TRBV12-4 with TRBJ1-1, with TRBD1 matching 11 bases. The CDR3 runs 15 residues. The V gene end was trimmed by 4 bases and the J gene end by 5 bases; junction bases not matched to a gene: 6. In DNA form, the CDR3 reads TGTGCCAGCAGTTCAGGACAGGGGGCCGAAACTGAAGCTTTCTTT. Protein sequence: CASSSGQGAETEAFF.

This clonotype was counted a few times. J is TRBJ2-7 and V is TRBV6-6; 10 nucleotides agree with TRBD1. The CDR3 runs 15 residues. Germline V gene lookup returns CDR1 MNHNY and CDR2 SVGAGI (reference sequence). The trim removed 0 bases at V and 6 bases at J, leaving 5 bases unmatched. CDR3 in DNA: TGTGCCAGCAGTTACTCGGACAGGGGGTCCCTCGAGCAGTACTTC. This gives the protein CASSYSDRGSLEQYF.

The chain combines TRBV4-1 with TRBJ2-7; TRBD2 agrees at 8 bases. CDR3 size: 15 residues. The germline gives CDR1 MGHRA, CDR2 YSYEKL. Trimming cost V 3 bases and J 3 bases; bases outside gene matches: 7. For the CDR3, the DNA is TGCGCCAGCAGCCATCCCTTGGCGGGAGGCTACGAGCAGTACTTC. Its translation: CASSHPLAGGYEQYF.

This clonotype was counted a few times. The germline gene is not matched at one end of the junction; a read error may be the cause. The chain links TRBV20-1 to TRBJ2-1; tentative D call: TRBD2 (6 bases). The CDR3 runs 15 residues. Looked up from germline, CDR1 is DFQATT and CDR2 is SNEGSKA (reference sequence). The CDR3 nucleotides are TGCAGTGCTAGAGATCCGCTAGCGAGACACAATGAGCAGCTCTTC. Encoded protein: CSARDPLARHNEQLF.

This clonotype was picked up many times. The chain has TRBV18 and TRBJ2-7; 12 bases map to TRBD2. CDR3 length: 14 amino acids. The junction had 2 bases not matched to a gene; V was cut back by 5 bases and J by 3 bases. Germline CDR1 and CDR2: KGHSH and LQKENI. CDR3 residues: CASSTSGRLYEQYF. CDR3 nucleotide sequence: TGTGCCAGCTCAACTAGCGGGAGGCTCTACGAGCAGTACTTC.

In this sample, this clonotype turned up many times. Here the CDR3 DNA reads TGTGCCAGCAAACCTTCACAGACTACCTCCTACGAGCAGTACTTC. Its translation is CASKPSQTTSYEQYF. The chain joins TRBV12-3 or TRBV12-4 to TRBJ2-7; D perhaps matches TRBD2 (5 bases). The CDR3 totals 15 residues. Trimming cost V 7 bases and J 0 bases, with 16 bases left between them.

Concerning this clonotype: The junction shows a germline mismatch at one end, possibly a read error. CDR3 sequence: CASRGLGDTEASF. The CDR3 DNA reads as TGTGCCAGCCGGGGCCTAGGGGACACTGAAGCTTCCTTT. The chain is built from TRBV12-3 or TRBV12-4 and TRBJ1-1, with a possible D match to TRBD1 (6 bases). This CDR3 is built from 13 residues.

This clonotype was picked up many times. The chain links TRBV11-2 to TRBJ2-1; the match to TRBD1 covers 9 bases. Germline values: CDR1 SGHAT, CDR2 FQNNGV. V was clipped by 5 bases and J by 0 bases; unmatched bases: 5. The CDR3 totals 16 residues. The CDR3 bases are TGTGCCAGCAGCAGCTACAGGGGGCACTCCTACAATGAGCAGTTCTTC. This encodes CASSSYRGHSYNEQFF.

The sample holds many counts of this clonotype. This chain uses TRBV20-1 with TRBJ2-7; D may correspond to TRBD1 or TRBD2 (7 bases each). V lost 8 bases, J lost 2 bases, and 19 bases lay in between. Germline values: CDR1 DFQATT, CDR2 SNEGSKA (reference sequence). The CDR3 covers 14 residues. CDR3 sequence: CSFSGGGSTYEQYF. CDR3 DNA sequence: TGCAGTTTCTCAGGGGGGGGCAGCACCTACGAGCAGTACTTC.

This clonotype was seen at least ten times. The J gene is TRBJ1-4, the V gene TRBV5-1, with D unresolved. Germline CDR1 SGHRS, CDR2 YFSETQ. The ends were cut back, 5 bases at V and 5 bases at J, with 13 bases in the middle. The CDR3 is 14 residues long. The CDR3 DNA sequence: TGCGCCAGCAGTAGGAACGGTGGAAATGAAAAACTGTTTTTT. Translated: CASSRNGGNEKLFF.

With regard to this clonotype: A read error may be the cause here, since a much bigger clone is one base away. This chain uses TRBV7-3 with TRBJ2-2; maybe TRBD2 (5 bases). Germline V gene lookup returns CDR1 SGHTA and CDR2 FQGTGA. There are 14 residues in the CDR3. CDR3 amino acids: CASSQNANTGELLF. CDR3 sequence (DNA): TGTGCCAGCAGCCAGAACGCGAACACCGGGGAGCTGCTTTTT.

This clonotype was counted ten times or more. The chain recombines TRBV2 with TRBJ2-1; D is perhaps TRBD1 (5 bases). This CDR3 has 13 amino acids. V was trimmed by 7 bases and J by 9 bases, leaving 16 bases between them. Germline assignment: CDR1 SNHLY and CDR2 FYNNEI. CDR3 bases: TGTGCCAGCACCCTCTACCTCACAGGTGAGCAGTTCTTC. This gives the protein CASTLYLTGEQFF.

This clonotype was found many times. The chain carries TRBV12-3 or TRBV12-4 and TRBJ2-7; 11 bases map to TRBD2. V lost 6 bases to trimming and J lost 2 bases; unmatched junction nucleotides: 12. There are 17 residues in the CDR3. CDR3 loop: CASSPHLAGGSTYEQYF. The CDR3 DNA is TGTGCCAGCAGCCCACACCTAGCGGGAGGCTCTACCTACGAGCAGTACTTC.

This chain links TRBV4-1 with TRBJ2-5; D is unresolved. Germline V gene data show CDR1 as MGHRA and CDR2 as YSYEKL. V dropped 1 base and J dropped 8 bases, with 11 bases sitting between them. The CDR3 has 13 residues. The CDR3 sequence is CASSQVGSSTQYF. The DNA of the CDR3 is TGCGCCAGCAGCCAAGTGGGGTCTTCAACCCAGTACTTC.

This clonotype has ten or more counts. V usage is TRBV11-3 and J usage is TRBJ2-2; D is possibly TRBD2 (5 bases). The V gene's germline CDR1 is SGHNT and CDR2 YENEEA. V lost 2 bases, J lost 8 bases, and 12 bases lay in between. The CDR3 is 14 residues long. The DNA of the CDR3 is TGTGCCAGCAGCTTACTTGCTCGGGATGGGGAGCTGTTTTTT. Translation: CASSLLARDGELFF. The complete variable domain, with remaining parts taken from reference TRBV11-3 and TRBJ2-2, reads EAGVVQSPRYKIIEKKQPVAFWCNPISGHNTLYWYLQNLGQGPELLIRYENEEAVDDSQLPKDRFSAERLKGVDSTLKIQPAELGDSAVYLCASSLLARDGELFFGEGSRLTVL.

This clonotype was counted ten times or more. The CDR3 here is CSGGDRVGTQYF. The CDR3 nucleotides are TGCAGCGGCGGGGACAGGGTAGGGACCCAGTACTTC. This chain links TRBV29-1 with TRBJ2-5; the match to TRBD1 covers 9 bases. The CDR3 covers 12 residues. Germline V gives CDR1 SQVTM, CDR2 ANQGSEA. V lost 7 bases and J lost 7; bases outside the gene matches: 7.

The sample holds many counts of this clonotype. The rearrangement links TRBV2 to TRBJ1-1; D is ambiguous. V was clipped by 3 bases and J by 10 bases, with 12 bases between them. CDR3 length equals 12 residues. The germline V gene encodes CDR1 SNHLY and CDR2 FYNNEI. CDR3 bases: TGTGCCAGCAGTGAGGTCAATCCCGGAGCTTTCTTT. It translates to CASSEVNPGAFF.

This clonotype came up many times. V usage is TRBV7-2 and J usage is TRBJ2-7; 12 positions agree with TRBD2. Germline trimming cut 4 bases from V and 3 bases from J; bases unmatched to any gene: 13. CDR3 length: 18 amino acids. CDR1 is SGHTA and CDR2 is FQGNSA in the germline V gene. CDR3 residues: CASSSGTSGFGAIYEQYF. Written as DNA, the CDR3 is TGTGCCAGCAGCTCAGGGACTAGCGGGTTCGGGGCAATCTACGAGCAGTACTTC.

This clonotype was observed at least ten times. The V gene is TRBV12-3 or TRBV12-4, the J gene TRBJ2-1, with 9 bases fitting TRBD2. The CDR3 runs 14 residues. With V trimmed by 3 bases and J by 8 bases, 5 bases remained unmatched. The CDR3 DNA is TGTGCCAGCAGTTTTAGCGGGAGTGAGGATGAGCAGTTCTTC. Translated: CASSFSGSEDEQFF.

This clonotype occurred many times. The chain couples TRBV28 to TRBJ1-3, with no clear D. V lost 6 bases, J lost 0 bases, and 15 bases lay in between. The length of the CDR3 is 16 residues. CDR1 is MDHEN and CDR2 is SYDVKM in the germline V gene. CDR3 nucleotide sequence: TGTGCCAGCAGGAGCTCAGGACGCCTCTCTGGAAACACCATATATTTT. Its protein is CASRSSGRLSGNTIYF.

This clonotype showed up just a few times. The chain combines TRBV12-3 or TRBV12-4 with TRBJ2-3; 16 bases are a match to TRBD2. The CDR3 is made up of 20 amino acids. V lost 8 bases, J lost 4 bases, and 18 bases stayed unmatched. CDR3: CASWGTGTSGRATTSDTQYF. DNA of the CDR3: TGTGCCAGCTGGGGAACCGGGACTAGCGGGAGGGCCACTACTTCAGATACGCAGTATTTT.

This sequence joins TRBV29-1 and TRBJ2-2; D is undetermined. Germline V gives CDR1 SQVTM, CDR2 ANQGSEA. Trimming stripped 6 bases from V and 5 bases from J, with 10 bases between. This CDR3 has 12 residues. CDR3 in DNA: TGCAGCGTATTGCCTCTAACCGGGGAGCTGTTTTTT. It is translated as CSVLPLTGELFF.

This clonotype was detected many times. V gene TRBV28 combines with J gene TRBJ2-4; TRBD2 matches at 9 bases. Germline CDR1 MDHEN, CDR2 SYDVKM. The CDR3 runs to 17 residues. V was pared by 0 bases and J by 2 bases, with 5 bases of the junction left unmatched. The CDR3: CASSLWASGNTKNIQYF. CDR3 sequence (DNA): TGTGCCAGCAGTTTATGGGCTAGCGGGAATACCAAAAACATTCAGTACTTC.

This clonotype came up many times. This chain connects TRBV11-3 to TRBJ2-1; TRBD2 matches 10 bases. J lost 6 bases, V lost 1 base, and 6 bases had no gene match. The CDR3 has 16 amino acids. Per the germline V gene, CDR1 is SGHNT and CDR2 is YENEEA. The CDR3 loop reads CASSLALAGDGNEQFF. The CDR3 nucleotides read TGTGCCAGCAGCTTAGCTCTAGCGGGAGATGGCAATGAGCAGTTCTTC.

Comments on this clonotype: A much larger clonotype is one base distant, so this may be a read error. The gene calls are TRBV7-7 and TRBJ2-5; D is possibly TRBD2 (6 bases). The CDR3 sequence is 14 residues long. Germline CDR1 SSHAT, CDR2 FNYEAQ (reference sequence). The CDR3 loop reads CASSLFQGGETQYF. The CDR3 DNA reads as TGTGCTAGCAGCTTATTTCAGGGAGGAGAGACCCAGTACTTC.

The rearrangement uses TRBV2 and TRBJ2-1, with 12 bases fitting TRBD2. Germline V lookup: CDR1 SNHLY, CDR2 FYNNEI. CDR3 size: 15 residues. J was trimmed by 10 bases and V by 5 bases; bases with no gene match: 9. This CDR3 is CASSFGLAGGFEQFF. DNA for the CDR3: TGTGCCAGCAGTTTTGGTCTAGCGGGAGGGTTCGAGCAGTTCTTC.

A few counts support this clonotype. V gene TRBV12-3 or TRBV12-4 combines with J gene TRBJ1-1; 8 nucleotides align to TRBD1. This CDR3 region has 16 residues. V shed 5 bases, J shed 1 base, and the junction held 9 bases outside the gene matches. CDR3 DNA sequence: TGTGCCAGCAGTGGGACAGGTGCCAAAGAGAACACTGAAGCTTTCTTT. Its protein is CASSGTGAKENTEAFF.

Only a few counts were recorded for this clonotype. Given a much more abundant clone one base away, this may be a read error. The chain couples TRBV5-1 to TRBJ2-3; D is unclear. Germline-derived CDR1 and CDR2 are SGHRS and YFSETQ. The CDR3 is 15 residues long. Trimming cost V 0 bases and J 5 bases, with 13 bases left between them. The CDR3 DNA follows: TGCGCCAGCAGCTTGGTAAGAAGGCTGCAAGATACGCAGTATTTT. Amino acids: CASSLVRRLQDTQYF.

This clonotype was detected ten times or more. The chain uses TRBV30 and TRBJ2-5, with 9 positions matching TRBD2. The V segment lost 4 bases and the J segment 2 bases; nucleotides outside the gene matches: 8. Germline V gene data show CDR1 as GTSNPN and CDR2 as SVGIG (reference sequence). This CDR3 comprises 15 residues. The CDR3: CAWNFLAGNQETQYF. DNA of the CDR3: TGTGCCTGGAATTTCCTAGCGGGGAATCAAGAGACCCAGTACTTC.